This T cell receptor beta chain was identified in a study of T-cell reconstitution after alpha-beta-depleted transplantation in children. This clonotype occurred many times. The antigen remains unidentified. As it was prepared, the TCRbeta library received unique molecular identifiers. MiXCR was run by TCRdb on the PCR reads, yielding one entry per CDR3 protein. This sample carries over 45,000 distinct CDR3 sequences, 7.5% to 10% of them seen once, and the ten largest clones take 27%. V was trimmed by 10 bases and J by 2 bases, leaving 10 bases between them. The germline V gene has CDR1 SGHTA and CDR2 FQGNSA. The CDR3 has 12 amino acids. Overall study results and limits: Surviving recipient T cells and thymic progenitors produced the high day-60 TCRbeta diversity seen in some patients. Several hundred expanded graft clones reportedly supplied alpha-beta T cells about two months after transplant. Among T cells one year after transplant, newly produced cells accounted for most counts and diversity.

Source: PBMCs, mostly from graft donor cells, taken 60 days after TCRalphabeta/CD19-depleted stem cell transplant. The genes are TRBV7-2 and TRBJ2-3; D is unclear. The receptor comes from a male patient aged 2-10 years who had a stem cell transplant for chronic granulomatous disease, so the T cells may come from the graft donor. CDR3: CAIGLTTDTQYF. CDR3 nucleotides: TGTGCCATCGGGCTAACCACAGATACGCAGTATTTT.